This TCR beta chain was recovered during a study of T cell responses to AZD1222 COVID-19 vaccine listed by TCRdb under 2021. For context, the study as a whole: AZD1222 recipients with second doses at about 4 weeks or about 12 weeks were pooled, because spike-specific TCR depth and breadth did not differ between schedules. A total of just over 230 trial participants underwent TCR sequencing, of whom nearly 210 had received two doses of AZD1222 and roughly 26 had received two doses of the MenACWY control vaccine. Trial participants were enrolled by age into subgroups of 18-55, 56-69 and 70-plus years, and approximately 150, 30 and 60 TCR-sequenced participants, respectively, were included in these subgroups.

Findings and caveats that apply to the study as a whole: After two AZD1222 doses, both the breadth and the depth of spike-specific TCRs were significantly higher than at day 0 and than in MenACWY recipients. Conclusions about previously exposed vaccinees are limited, since just a handful of AZD1222 recipients were seropositive for SARS-CoV-2 at baseline. Vaccine-associated CD4 TCRs spanned the whole spike protein, with dominant responses in regions 160-218 and 743-854. Reportedly, close to half of the unique spike-specific TCRs recognized epitopes lying outside the regions that are mutated in the B.1.351 and B.1.1.7 variants. Because no day 14 peak-response samples were available, the repertoires could be characterized only after the peak T cell response. Participants were mostly white British and included more females than males, and it was suggested by the authors that clonal diversity may have been underestimated. In the small 56-69-year group, the increase in depth fell short of significance, most likely because of low power.

Of note for this clone: Its cognate antigen has yet to be identified. No clone much larger than this one lies a single base away; base qualities are absent.

The time point label corresponds to: baseline before first vaccination. Vaccinee samples were obtained from the UK trials COV001 and COV002, which included a single-blind randomized controlled phase 2/3 trial of AZD1222 (ChAdOx1 nCoV-19) in healthy adults. For TCRbeta chain sequencing, PBMC samples from trial participants were taken at day 0 and at day 28 after the second dose. The CDR3 regions of human TCRbeta chains were subjected to immunosequencing. The paper's data handling went like this. Repertoire TCRs were checked for matches against a reference library of SARS-CoV-2-specific TCRs that had been generated using the MIRA antigen-specificity platform. Breadth meant the fraction of unique TCRs that were SARS-CoV-2-associated, whereas depth meant the fraction of total T cells that were SARS-CoV-2-associated. Using the MIRA data, each spike-specific TCR was mapped to the spike region that the TCR reacts to and placed in a CD4 or CD8 class. Log10-transformed breadth and depth values were compared by one-way ANOVA with Sidak's multiple comparisons tests. Drawn from immuneACCESS, this table holds only the in-frame rearrangements with V and J called that TCRdb kept. Clones are partly lost; checked studies trace under half to an unresolved V gene and leave the rest unexplained. V, J and clone size are taken as reported in that table, and D and trimming were inferred from the DNA itself. The sample contains approximately 90,000 clones, about 92% of them found a single time. Around 2.2% of the sample is held by the ten biggest clonotypes.

Looking up the germline V gene (reference sequence) yields CDR1 SGHKS and CDR2 YYEKEE. The CDR3 numbers 14 residues from cysteine through phenylalanine. The kept DNA is CDR3 alone, 42 bases in frame from the first base. After removal of 7 bases from V and 2 bases from J, the junction retains 6 bases not matched to a gene. Rearrangement joined TRBV5-5 to TRBJ1-5; a stretch of 7 junction bases matches TRBD1. Sequencing was performed on peripheral blood, taken on day 0 of AZD1222 vaccination. The TCR comes from an adult in good health. The CDR3 protein: CASAGGSGNQPQHF. The nucleotide sequence is given as TGTGCCAGCGCAGGGGGGTCCGGCAATCAGCCCCAGCATTTT.